These T cell receptor beta chains were read from a single sample in a study of control samples from healthy donors and cancer patients. Sequencing was performed with immunoSEQ multiplex PCR; in TCRdb, only in-frame clones are kept and a portion is missing. The sample's table shows about 190,000 clones. Sequenced material: blood. These receptors were collected from a woman aged 30 to 39 in good health. Both conserved end residues are part of each CDR3. Each record gives: D gene, clone size, J gene, V gene, CDR3 protein, CDR3 DNA. A D gene is named only where the DNA matches it firmly. The size of a clone is reported for some rows only, either as once, few or many, or as a class for expanded clones.

D gene: NA; clone size: NA; J gene: TRBJ2-5; V gene: TRBV5-1; CDR3 protein: CASSPRHRGGWETQYF; CDR3 DNA: TGCGCCAGCAGCCCCCGGCACAGGGGGGGATGGGAGACCCAGTACTTC
D gene: NA; clone size: NA; J gene: TRBJ2-7; V gene: TRBV5-4; CDR3 protein: CASSLSFGEQYF; CDR3 DNA: TGTGCCAGCAGCTTGAGTTTCGGCGAGCAGTACTTC
D gene: NA; clone size: NA; J gene: TRBJ1-1; V gene: TRBV5-1; CDR3 protein: CASSAGNTEAFF; CDR3 DNA: TGCGCCAGCAGCGCGGGTAACACTGAAGCTTTCTTT
D gene: TRBD1; clone size: NA; J gene: TRBJ1-1; V gene: TRBV5-1; CDR3 protein: CATSIDRASNTEAFF; CDR3 DNA: TGCGCCACCTCGATCGACAGGGCTAGTAACACTGAAGCTTTCTTT
D gene: NA; clone size: NA; J gene: TRBJ2-7; V gene: TRBV27; CDR3 protein: CASSLPGTRTNYEQYF; CDR3 DNA: TGTGCCAGCAGTCTTCCGGGGACGCGCACTAACTACGAGCAGTACTTC
D gene: TRBD1; clone size: NA; J gene: TRBJ1-2; V gene: TRBV7-9; CDR3 protein: CASSFTGGVPYGYTF; CDR3 DNA: TGTGCCAGCAGCTTTACAGGGGGGGTTCCTTATGGCTACACCTTC
D gene: NA; clone size: NA; J gene: TRBJ1-1; V gene: TRBV28; CDR3 protein: CASSPGQEMNTEAFF; CDR3 DNA: TGTGCCAGCAGCCCGGGACAAGAGATGAACACTGAAGCTTTCTTT
D gene: NA; clone size: NA; J gene: TRBJ2-3; V gene: TRBV19; CDR3 protein: CASSLQGDTQYF; CDR3 DNA: TGTGCCAGTAGTTTGCAGGGGGATACGCAGTATTTT
D gene: NA; clone size: NA; J gene: TRBJ1-1; V gene: TRBV4-1; CDR3 protein: CASSQSALMNTEAFF; CDR3 DNA: TGCGCCAGCAGCCAATCGGCACTTATGAACACTGAAGCTTTCTTT
D gene: NA; clone size: NA; J gene: TRBJ1-2; V gene: TRBV12-3/TRBV12-4; CDR3 protein: CASSEDRYYGYTF; CDR3 DNA: TGTGCCAGCAGTGAGGACAGATACTATGGCTACACCTTC
D gene: NA; clone size: NA; J gene: TRBJ2-4; V gene: TRBV4-1; CDR3 protein: CASSQEPPPLAKNIQYF; CDR3 DNA: TGCGCCAGCAGCCAAGAACCCCCCCCGCTAGCCAAAAACATTCAGTACTTC
D gene: NA; clone size: NA; J gene: TRBJ1-1; V gene: TRBV5-6; CDR3 protein: CASSLTTNTEAFF; CDR3 DNA: TGTGCCAGCAGCTTGACAACTAACACTGAAGCTTTCTTT
D gene: NA; clone size: NA; J gene: TRBJ1-1; V gene: TRBV6-5; CDR3 protein: CASSPLGTETTEAFF; CDR3 DNA: TGTGCCAGCAGCCCGCTTGGGACCGAGACAACTGAAGCTTTCTTT
D gene: NA; clone size: NA; J gene: TRBJ2-7; V gene: TRBV29-1; CDR3 protein: CSVEWGDDEQYF; CDR3 DNA: TGCAGCGTTGAATGGGGGGACGACGAGCAGTACTTC
D gene: NA; clone size: NA; J gene: TRBJ1-5; V gene: TRBV28; CDR3 protein: CASSLVLGRVEQPQHF; CDR3 DNA: TGTGCCAGCAGTTTAGTCCTGGGCCGGGTGGAACAGCCCCAGCATTTT
D gene: TRBD2; clone size: NA; J gene: TRBJ2-7; V gene: TRBV7-2; CDR3 protein: CASSLPRTSGTYEQYF; CDR3 DNA: TGTGCCAGCAGCTTACCCCGGACTAGCGGGACCTACGAGCAGTACTTC
D gene: NA; clone size: NA; J gene: TRBJ2-3; V gene: TRBV9; CDR3 protein: CASSVDSADTQYF; CDR3 DNA: TGTGCCAGCAGCGTAGACAGCGCAGATACGCAGTATTTT
D gene: NA; clone size: NA; J gene: TRBJ2-5; V gene: TRBV9; CDR3 protein: CASSVVRLGWETQYF; CDR3 DNA: TGTGCCAGCAGCGTAGTAAGACTAGGGTGGGAGACCCAGTACTTC
D gene: NA; clone size: NA; J gene: TRBJ1-5; V gene: TRBV3-1/TRBV3-2; CDR3 protein: CASSQGRSVSNQPQHF; CDR3 DNA: TGTGCCAGCAGCCAAGGACGCTCGGTAAGCAATCAGCCCCAGCATTTT
D gene: TRBD2; clone size: NA; J gene: TRBJ2-5; V gene: TRBV2; CDR3 protein: CASSSDLGGETQYF; CDR3 DNA: TGTGCCAGCAGTAGCGACCTGGGGGGGGAGACCCAGTACTTC
D gene: NA; clone size: NA; J gene: TRBJ1-1; V gene: TRBV4-1; CDR3 protein: CASSQEPGWNTEAFF; CDR3 DNA: TGCGCCAGCAGCCAAGAGCCGGGGTGGAACACTGAAGCTTTCTTT
D gene: NA; clone size: NA; J gene: TRBJ1-1; V gene: TRBV6-5; CDR3 protein: CASSYSLHTEAFF; CDR3 DNA: TGTGCCAGCAGTTACAGTTTACACACTGAAGCTTTCTTT
D gene: NA; clone size: NA; J gene: TRBJ1-1; V gene: TRBV15; CDR3 protein: CATSRQMNTEAFF; CDR3 DNA: TGTGCCACCAGCAGACAGATGAACACTGAAGCTTTCTTT
D gene: TRBD2; clone size: medium-sized; J gene: TRBJ2-1; V gene: TRBV4-2; CDR3 protein: CASSPLAGEVNEQFF; CDR3 DNA: TGTGCCAGCAGCCCGTTAGCGGGGGAGGTCAATGAGCAGTTCTTC
D gene: NA; clone size: NA; J gene: TRBJ2-5; V gene: TRBV7-9; CDR3 protein: CASSRTKPPETQYF; CDR3 DNA: TGTGCCAGCAGCCGGACCAAACCCCCAGAGACCCAGTACTTC
D gene: NA; clone size: NA; J gene: TRBJ1-5; V gene: TRBV28; CDR3 protein: CASSERNSNQPQHF; CDR3 DNA: TGTGCCAGCAGTGAACGAAATAGCAATCAGCCCCAGCATTTT